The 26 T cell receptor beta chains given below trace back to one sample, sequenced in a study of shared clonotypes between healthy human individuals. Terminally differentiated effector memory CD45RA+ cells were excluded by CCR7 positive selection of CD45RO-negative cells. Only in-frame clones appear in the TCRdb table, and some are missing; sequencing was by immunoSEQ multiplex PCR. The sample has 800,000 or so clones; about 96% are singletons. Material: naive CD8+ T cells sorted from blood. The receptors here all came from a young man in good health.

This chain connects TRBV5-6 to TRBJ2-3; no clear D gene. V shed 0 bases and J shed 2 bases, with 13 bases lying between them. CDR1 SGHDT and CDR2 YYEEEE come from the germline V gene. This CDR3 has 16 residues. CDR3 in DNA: TGTGCCAGCAGCTTGGCCCCTTTACAACTCACAGATACGCAGTATTTT. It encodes CASSLAPLQLTDTQYF.

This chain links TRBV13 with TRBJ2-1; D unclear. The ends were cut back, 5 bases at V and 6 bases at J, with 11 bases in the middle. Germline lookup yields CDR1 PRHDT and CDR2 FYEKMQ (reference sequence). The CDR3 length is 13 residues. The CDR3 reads CASSTRSSNEQFF. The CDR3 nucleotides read TGTGCCAGCAGCACCCGGAGTAGCAATGAGCAGTTCTTC.

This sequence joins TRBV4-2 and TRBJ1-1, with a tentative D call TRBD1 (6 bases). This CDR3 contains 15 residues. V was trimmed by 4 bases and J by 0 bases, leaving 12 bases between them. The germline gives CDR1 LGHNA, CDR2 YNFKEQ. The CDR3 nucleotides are TGTGCCAGCAGCCCAACGGGACAAATGAACACTGAAGCTTTCTTT. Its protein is CASSPTGQMNTEAFF.

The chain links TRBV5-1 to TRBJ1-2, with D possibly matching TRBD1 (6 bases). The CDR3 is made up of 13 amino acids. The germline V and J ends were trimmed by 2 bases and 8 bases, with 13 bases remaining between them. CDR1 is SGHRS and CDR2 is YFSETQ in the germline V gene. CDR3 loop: CASSFGGGRGYTF. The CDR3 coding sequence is TGCGCCAGCAGCTTCGGCGGGGGGCGCGGCTACACCTTC.

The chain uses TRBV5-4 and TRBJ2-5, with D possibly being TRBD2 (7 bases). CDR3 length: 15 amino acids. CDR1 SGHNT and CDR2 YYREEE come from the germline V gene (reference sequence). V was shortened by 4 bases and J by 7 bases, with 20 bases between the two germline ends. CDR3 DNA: TGTGCCAGCAGCCCATTGGGGGCGGGGGAAGGGACCCAGTACTTC. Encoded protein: CASSPLGAGEGTQYF.

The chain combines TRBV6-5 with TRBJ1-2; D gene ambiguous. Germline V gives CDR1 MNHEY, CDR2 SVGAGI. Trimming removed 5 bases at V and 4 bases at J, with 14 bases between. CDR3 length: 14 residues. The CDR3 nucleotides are TGTGCCAGCAGTAACGGGGTGGACCCCTATGGCTACACCTTC. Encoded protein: CASSNGVDPYGYTF.

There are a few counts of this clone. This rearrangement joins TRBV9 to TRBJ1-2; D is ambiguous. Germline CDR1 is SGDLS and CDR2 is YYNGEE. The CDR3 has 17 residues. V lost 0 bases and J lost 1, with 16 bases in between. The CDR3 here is CASSVGREDSDNYGYTF. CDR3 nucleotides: TGTGCCAGCAGCGTAGGAAGGGAGGACTCCGATAACTATGGCTACACCTTC.

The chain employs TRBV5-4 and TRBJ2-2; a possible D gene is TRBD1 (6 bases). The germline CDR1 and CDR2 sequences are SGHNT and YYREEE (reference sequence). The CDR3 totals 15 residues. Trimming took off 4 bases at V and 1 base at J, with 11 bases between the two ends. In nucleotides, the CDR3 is TGTGCCAGCAGCGAGGACAGCCAGAACACCGGGGAGCTGTTTTTT. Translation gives CASSEDSQNTGELFF.

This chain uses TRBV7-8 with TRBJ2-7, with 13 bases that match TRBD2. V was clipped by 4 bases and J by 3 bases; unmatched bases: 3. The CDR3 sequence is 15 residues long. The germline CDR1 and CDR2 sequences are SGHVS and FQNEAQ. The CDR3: CASSSGLAGVYEQYF. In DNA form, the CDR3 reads TGTGCCAGCAGCTCCGGACTAGCGGGAGTCTACGAGCAGTACTTC.

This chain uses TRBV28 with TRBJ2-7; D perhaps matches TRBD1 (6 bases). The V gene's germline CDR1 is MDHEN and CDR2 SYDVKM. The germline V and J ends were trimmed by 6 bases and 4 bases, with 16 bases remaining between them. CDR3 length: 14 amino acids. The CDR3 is CASSSTGQEYEQYF. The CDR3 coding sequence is TGTGCCAGCAGCTCAACGGGACAAGAATACGAGCAGTACTTC.

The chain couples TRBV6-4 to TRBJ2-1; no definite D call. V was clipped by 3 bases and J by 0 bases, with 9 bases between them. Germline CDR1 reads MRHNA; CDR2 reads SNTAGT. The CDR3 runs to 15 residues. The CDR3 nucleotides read TGTGCCAGCAGTGAGTGGCATAGCTCCTACAATGAGCAGTTCTTC. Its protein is CASSEWHSSYNEQFF.

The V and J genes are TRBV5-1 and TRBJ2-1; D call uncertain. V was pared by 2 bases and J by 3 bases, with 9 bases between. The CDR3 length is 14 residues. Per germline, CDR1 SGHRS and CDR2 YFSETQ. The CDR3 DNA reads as TGCGCCAGCAGCTTAAGAGAGATCTACAATGAGCAGTTCTTC. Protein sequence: CASSLREIYNEQFF.

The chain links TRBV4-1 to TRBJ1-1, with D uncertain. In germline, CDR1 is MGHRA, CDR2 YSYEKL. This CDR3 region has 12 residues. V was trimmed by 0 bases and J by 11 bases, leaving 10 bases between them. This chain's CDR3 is CASSQDHRGAFF. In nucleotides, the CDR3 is TGCGCCAGCAGCCAAGACCATCGAGGGGCTTTCTTT.

The CDR3 region is CASSTGTGFDEQYF. CDR3 DNA: TGTGCCAGCAGCACCGGGACAGGGTTCGACGAGCAGTACTTC. The chain uses TRBV9 and TRBJ2-7; 9 positions agree with TRBD1. This CDR3 has 14 amino acids. V gave up 4 bases and J gave up 5 bases; unmatched junction bases: 7. Germline CDR1 and CDR2: SGDLS and YYNGEE.

This CDR3 is CASSLNPSGSFTDTQYF. The CDR3 bases are TGTGCCAGCAGCTTAAACCCTAGCGGGAGCTTTACAGATACGCAGTATTTT. V and J are TRBV7-3 and TRBJ2-3; TRBD2 agrees at 10 bases. The CDR3 extends over 17 amino acids. The ends lost 1 base at V and 3 bases at J; junction bases unmatched: 7. Germline V CDR1 and CDR2: SGHTA, FQGTGA. Drawing the rest from reference TRBV7-3 and TRBJ2-3, the complete variable domain is GAGVSQTPSNKVTEKGKYVELRCDPISGHTALYWYRQSLGQGPEFLIYFQGTGAADDSGLPNDRFFAVRPEGSVSTLKIQRTERGDSAVYLCASSLNPSGSFTDTQYFGPGTRLTVL.

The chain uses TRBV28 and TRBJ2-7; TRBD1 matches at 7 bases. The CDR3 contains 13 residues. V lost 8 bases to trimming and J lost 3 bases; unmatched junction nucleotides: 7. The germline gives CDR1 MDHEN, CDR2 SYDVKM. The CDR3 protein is CASEGASDYEQYF. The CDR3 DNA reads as TGTGCCAGCGAGGGGGCTAGTGACTACGAGCAGTACTTC.

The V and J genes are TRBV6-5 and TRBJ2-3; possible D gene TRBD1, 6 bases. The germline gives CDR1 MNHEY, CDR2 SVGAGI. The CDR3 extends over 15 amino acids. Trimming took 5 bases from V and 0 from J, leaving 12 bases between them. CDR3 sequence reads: CASSRGTPSTDTQYF. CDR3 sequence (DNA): TGTGCCAGCAGTCGAGGGACACCTAGCACAGATACGCAGTATTTT.

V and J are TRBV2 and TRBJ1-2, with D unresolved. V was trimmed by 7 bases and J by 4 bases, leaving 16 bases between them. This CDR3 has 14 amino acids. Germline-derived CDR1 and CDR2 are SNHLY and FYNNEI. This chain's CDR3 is CASIAGGQLYGYTF. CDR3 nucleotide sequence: TGTGCCAGCATTGCGGGAGGGCAGCTCTATGGCTACACCTTC.

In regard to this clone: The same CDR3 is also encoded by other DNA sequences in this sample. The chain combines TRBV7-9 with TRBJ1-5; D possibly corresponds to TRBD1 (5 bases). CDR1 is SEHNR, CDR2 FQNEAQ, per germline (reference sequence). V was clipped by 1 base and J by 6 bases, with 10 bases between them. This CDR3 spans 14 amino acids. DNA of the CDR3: TGTGCCAGCAGCTTAGGTCAGGGTGGTCAGCCCCAGCATTTT. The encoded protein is CASSLGQGGQPQHF.

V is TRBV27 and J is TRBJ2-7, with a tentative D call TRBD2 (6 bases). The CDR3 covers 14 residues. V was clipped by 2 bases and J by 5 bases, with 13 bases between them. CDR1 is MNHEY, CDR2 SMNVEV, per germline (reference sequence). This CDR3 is CASSLSRRRDEQYF. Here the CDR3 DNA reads TGTGCCAGCAGTTTAAGTAGGCGGAGGGACGAGCAGTACTTC.

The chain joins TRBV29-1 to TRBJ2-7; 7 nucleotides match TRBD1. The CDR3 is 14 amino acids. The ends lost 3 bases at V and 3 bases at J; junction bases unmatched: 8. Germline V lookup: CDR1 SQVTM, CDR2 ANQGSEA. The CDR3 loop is CSVDPTGDHYEQYF. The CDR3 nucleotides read TGCAGCGTTGACCCCACAGGGGACCACTACGAGCAGTACTTC.

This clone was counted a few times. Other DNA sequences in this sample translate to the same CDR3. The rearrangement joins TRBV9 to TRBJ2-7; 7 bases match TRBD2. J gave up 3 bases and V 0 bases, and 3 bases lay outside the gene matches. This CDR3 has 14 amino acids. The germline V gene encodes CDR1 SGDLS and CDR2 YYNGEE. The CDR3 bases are TGTGCCAGCAGCGTAGTTGCGGGGGACTACGAGCAGTACTTC. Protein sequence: CASSVVAGDYEQYF.

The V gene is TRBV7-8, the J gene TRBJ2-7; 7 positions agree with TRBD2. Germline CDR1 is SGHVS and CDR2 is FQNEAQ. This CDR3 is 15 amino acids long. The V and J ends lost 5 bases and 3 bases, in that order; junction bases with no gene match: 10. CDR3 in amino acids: CASSHKRDLGYEQYF. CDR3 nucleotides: TGTGCCAGCAGCCATAAGCGGGATCTCGGCTACGAGCAGTACTTC.

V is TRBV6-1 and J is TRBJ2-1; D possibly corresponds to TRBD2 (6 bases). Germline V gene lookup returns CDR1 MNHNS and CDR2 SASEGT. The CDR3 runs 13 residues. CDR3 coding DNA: TGTGCTACCGGGGGAGTGGGCGACAATGAGCAGTTCTTC. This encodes CATGGVGDNEQFF.

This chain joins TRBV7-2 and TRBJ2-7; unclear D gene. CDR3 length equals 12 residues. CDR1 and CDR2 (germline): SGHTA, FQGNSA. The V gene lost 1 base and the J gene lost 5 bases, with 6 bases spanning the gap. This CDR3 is CASSLGWNEQYF. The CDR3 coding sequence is TGTGCCAGCAGCTTAGGGTGGAACGAGCAGTACTTC. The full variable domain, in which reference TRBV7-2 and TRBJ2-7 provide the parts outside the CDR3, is GAGVSQSPSNKVTEKGKDVELRCDPISGHTALYWYRQSLGQGLEFLIYFQGNSAPDKSGLPSDRFSAERTGGSVSTLTIQRTQQEDSAVYLCASSLGWNEQYFGPGTRLTVT.

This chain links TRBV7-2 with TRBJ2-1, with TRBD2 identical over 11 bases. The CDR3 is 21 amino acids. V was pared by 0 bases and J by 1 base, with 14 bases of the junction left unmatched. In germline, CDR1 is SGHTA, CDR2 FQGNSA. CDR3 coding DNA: TGTGCCAGCAGCTTAGCTTTTCCGGGACTAGCGGAAAAAGATTCCTACAATGAGCAGTTCTTC. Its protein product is CASSLAFPGLAEKDSYNEQFF.